This entry is about one T cell receptor (beta chain). Sequencing was performed with immunoSEQ multiplex PCR; in TCRdb, only in-frame clones are kept and a portion is missing. This sample has about 73,000 clones; roughly 87% occur once, and the top ten carry about 38%. V lost 4 bases, J lost 3 bases, and 4 bases stayed unmatched. The CDR3 has 14 residues. The germline V gene encodes CDR1 SNHLY and CDR2 FYNNEI. This entry comes from a study of radiotherapy plus CTLA-4 blockade in lung cancer. This sample comprised peripheral blood, obtained from a patient treated with radiotherapy plus ipilimumab. The TCR was taken from a human donor with non-small cell lung cancer that progressed on radiotherapy plus ipilimumab. This chain uses TRBV2 with TRBJ2-3; 7 nucleotides align to TRBD2. CDR3 region: CASSVRLATDTQYF. In DNA form, the CDR3 reads TGTGCCAGCAGTGTCCGACTAGCAACAGATACGCAGTATTTT.